A single sample gave rise to the 9 T cell receptor beta chains below, sequenced in a study of T cell repertoires in cytomegalovirus infection. TCRdb fed the reads into MiXCR, producing one record per CDR3 protein. The data contain 200,000 or so distinct CDR3 sequences, under 30% of them singletons. Source material: PBMCs. The receptor source for this set is a human donor in good health (CMV status not recorded). Some clones in this sample may be carry-over from other donors' samples.

CDR3 loop: CSAVPADAGYGYTF. The DNA for the CDR3 is TGCAGTGCCGTCCCCGCCGACGCAGGCTATGGCTACACCTTC. V gene TRBV20-1 combines with J gene TRBJ1-2, with unresolved D. Trimming removed 6 bases from V and 4 bases from J, with 18 bases in between. Germline assignment: CDR1 DFQATT and CDR2 SNEGSKA (reference sequence). The CDR3 sequence is 14 residues long.

This clonotype was counted ten times or more. This chain connects TRBV11-3 to TRBJ2-5; D is possibly TRBD2 (5 bases). The V end lost 1 base, the J end lost 2 bases, and 8 bases lay between the germline ends. Germline CDR1 is SGHNT and CDR2 is YENEEA. This CDR3 is built from 14 residues. CDR3 region: CASSLGGPQETQYF. CDR3 DNA: TGTGCCAGCAGCTTAGGCGGGCCACAAGAGACCCAGTACTTC.

A few counts support this clonotype. V is TRBV5-4 and J is TRBJ2-3, with 8 bases identical to TRBD1. In germline, CDR1 is SGHNT, CDR2 YYREEE (reference sequence). Losses at the gene ends were 5 bases for V and 1 base for J; bases not matched to a gene: 12. This CDR3 has 17 amino acids. The CDR3 protein is CASSGGGRGRGTDTQYF. CDR3 bases: TGTGCCAGCAGTGGAGGCGGCAGGGGGCGGGGCACAGATACGCAGTATTTT.

This clonotype has just a few counts. The chain has TRBV20-1 and TRBJ2-7; D may be TRBD1 (5 bases). CDR3 length equals 14 residues. V was cut by 3 bases and J by 7 bases, with 19 bases left in between. Germline V gene data show CDR1 as DFQATT and CDR2 as SNEGSKA (reference sequence). The CDR3 region is CSASPDSFPREQYF. DNA for the CDR3: TGCAGTGCTAGCCCCGACAGTTTCCCTAGAGAGCAGTACTTC.

J is TRBJ2-1 and V is TRBV19; D gene uncertain. Germline V gene lookup returns CDR1 LNHDA and CDR2 SQIVND (reference sequence). The V and J ends lost 5 bases and 0 bases respectively, with 11 bases between them. The CDR3 is 15 residues long. CDR3 DNA sequence: TGTGCCAGTAGTCCCCCCCTGAGCTCCTACAATGAGCAGTTCTTC. Encoded protein: CASSPPLSSYNEQFF.

This chain joins TRBV29-1 and TRBJ1-1; perhaps TRBD1 as D (6 bases). CDR3 length equals 12 residues. Germline V CDR1 and CDR2: SQVTM, ANQGSEA. Trimming cost V 8 bases and J 4 bases, with 14 bases left between them. CDR3 DNA sequence: TGCAGCTTACCAACGGGGGCCACTGAAGCTTTCTTT. This gives the protein CSLPTGATEAFF.

For this clonotype: The junction departs from the called germline gene at one end, perhaps through a read error. The chain has TRBV20-1 and TRBJ1-6; 7 bases agree with TRBD1. CDR3 length: 15 residues. The V gene's germline CDR1 is DFQATT and CDR2 SNEGSKA (reference sequence). This CDR3 reads CSARGRQGEDSPLYF. CDR3 in DNA: TGCAGTGCTAGGGGGAGACAGGGTGAAGATTCACCCCTCTACTTT.

This clonotype occurred many times. The chain joins TRBV11-2 to TRBJ2-5; TRBD1 agrees at 8 bases. This CDR3 region has 15 residues. CDR1 is SGHAT and CDR2 is FQNNGV in the germline V gene. V lost 5 bases, J lost 5 bases, and 10 bases stayed unmatched. CDR3 in amino acids: CASSRQGNLEETQYF. In DNA, the CDR3 is TGTGCCAGCAGCAGACAGGGGAACCTGGAGGAGACCCAGTACTTC.

CDR3 loop: CSARGDRVGGYTF. DNA of the CDR3: TGCAGTGCTAGAGGGGACAGGGTCGGTGGCTACACCTTC. The chain joins TRBV20-1 to TRBJ1-2, with 9 bases aligning to TRBD1. The CDR3 covers 13 residues. CDR1 and CDR2 (germline): DFQATT, SNEGSKA (reference sequence). Trimming took 1 base from V and 7 from J; bases not matched to a gene: 4.